The 32 T cell receptor beta chains below were found in one sample sequenced in a study of T cells after yellow fever vaccination. MiXCR was run by TCRdb on the 5' RACE reads, yielding one entry per CDR3 protein. Here the sample spans 95,000 to 100,000 distinct CDR3 sequences, roughly 6% being singletons. Specimen: CD8+ T cells sorted from PBMCs, collected 10 days after the yellow fever booster vaccination. Every receptor here comes from a man aged 18 to 29 who received the YFV17D yellow fever vaccine.

Only a few counts were recorded for this clonotype. The chain has TRBV21-1 and TRBJ2-5; the listed D gene, TRBD1, was not tested against the DNA. TRBV21-1 corresponds to a pseudogene. The CDR3 runs 15 residues. The DNA of the CDR3 is TGTGCCAGCAGCAAAGGGGACAGGGGGCAAGAGACCCAGTACTTC. Its translation is CASSKGDRGQETQYF.

V usage is TRBV29-1 and J usage is TRBJ1-2; 9 positions agree with TRBD1. The CDR3 has 12 amino acids. Germline CDR1 reads SQVTM; CDR2 reads ANQGSEA. Losses at the gene ends were 4 bases for V and 5 bases for J; bases not matched to a gene: 2. CDR3 bases: TGCAGCGTTGCCGGGACAGGGTATGGCTACACCTTC. This encodes CSVAGTGYGYTF.

The table lists this clonotype with a few counts. V and J are TRBV7-6 and TRBJ2-7; D possibly corresponds to TRBD1 (5 bases). The germline CDR1 and CDR2 sequences are SGHVS and FNYEAQ. V was shortened by 0 bases and J by 3 bases, with 9 bases between the two germline ends. CDR3 length: 14 amino acids. The CDR3 bases are TGTGCCAGCAGCTTAGCGCAGGGTATCTACGAGCAGTACTTC. Translating gives CASSLAQGIYEQYF.

The chain carries TRBV7-8 and TRBJ1-4, with D possibly TRBD1 on 6 matching bases. The CDR3 runs 15 residues. V was shortened by 7 bases and J by 7 bases, with 19 bases between the two germline ends. Germline CDR1 is SGHVS and CDR2 is FQNEAQ. The CDR3 protein is CASMKMDSFSEKLFF. Here the CDR3 DNA reads TGTGCCAGCATGAAAATGGACAGTTTTTCTGAAAAACTGTTTTTT. Using reference TRBV7-8 and TRBJ1-4 for the parts outside the CDR3, the full variable domain is GAGVSQSPRYKVAKRGQDVALRCDPISGHVSLFWYQQALGQGPEFLTYFQNEAQLDKSGLPSDRFFAERPEGSVSTLKIQRTQQEDSAVYLCASMKMDSFSEKLFFGSGTQLSVL.

This clonotype was detected a few times. The genes are TRBV12-3 or TRBV12-4 and TRBJ2-7; D is tentatively TRBD1 or TRBD2 (5 bases each). The CDR3 consists of 14 residues. The V end lost 1 base, the J end lost 4 bases, and 11 bases lay between the germline ends. The CDR3 DNA reads as TGTGCCAGCAGTTTAGGGGGGAGCGAATACGAGCAGTACGTC. This translates into CASSLGGSEYEQYV.

CDR3 nucleotides: TGTGCCAGCAACACAGATACGCAGTATTTT. Translated: CASNTDTQYF. The chain links TRBV5-5 to TRBJ2-3; D call uncertain. With 6 bases removed from V and 2 bases from J, the gap between germline ends came to 1 base. The germline V gene has CDR1 SGHKS and CDR2 YYEKEE (reference sequence). The CDR3 length is 10 residues.

Remarks on this clonotype: Given a much more abundant clone one base away, this may be a read error. This rearrangement joins TRBV6-5 to TRBJ2-1; D is ambiguous. This CDR3 is 13 amino acids long. Germline V lookup: CDR1 MNHEY, CDR2 SVGAGI. The V end lost 0 bases, the J end lost 10 bases, and 10 bases lay between the germline ends. The chain's CDR3 is CASSYSNEEEQFF. CDR3 coding DNA: TGTGCCAGCAGTTACTCGAATGAGGAAGAGCAGTTCTTC.

This clonotype was counted a few times. The chain has TRBV27 and TRBJ1-1; no clear D gene. Trimming took 4 bases from V and 0 from J, leaving 12 bases between them. The CDR3 length is 15 residues. Per the germline V gene, CDR1 is MNHEY and CDR2 is SMNVEV (reference sequence). The CDR3 DNA sequence: TGTGCCAGCAGTTGGGCCGGGCAACTGAACACTGAAGCTTTCTTT. This encodes CASSWAGQLNTEAFF.

This clonotype was found a few times. V is TRBV27 and J is TRBJ1-2; D uncertain. Germline V gives CDR1 MNHEY, CDR2 SMNVEV (reference sequence). The V end was cut by 4 bases, the J end by 6 bases, with 18 bases between. The CDR3 is 15 residues long. The CDR3: CASSSGIGQVDGYTF. The CDR3 nucleotides are TGTGCCAGCAGTTCTGGCATCGGGCAGGTCGATGGCTACACCTTC.

In its sample, this clonotype was seen a few times. The gene calls are TRBV12-3 or TRBV12-4 and TRBJ2-1, with D perhaps given as TRBD1 or TRBD2 (5 bases each). Trimming left V 7 bases short and J 8 bases short, with 21 bases between. The CDR3 is made up of 15 amino acids. The CDR3 region is CASTPGTRRYDEQFF. The CDR3 bases are TGTGCCAGCACACCCGGGACCCGAAGATACGATGAGCAGTTCTTC.

This clonotype came up a few times. The chain joins TRBV29-1 to TRBJ2-5; tentatively, D is TRBD1 (5 bases). V lost 1 base and J 2 bases, leaving 11 bases between the germline ends. Germline V gives CDR1 SQVTM, CDR2 ANQGSEA. The CDR3 spans 14 residues. The CDR3 DNA follows: TGCAGCGTTGAAGTAGTGGGGCTGCAAGAGACCCAGTACTTC. Amino acid sequence: CSVEVVGLQETQYF.

The chain has TRBV15 and TRBJ1-1, with D possibly matching TRBD1 (6 bases). The CDR3 contains 13 residues. With 8 bases removed from V and 0 bases from J, the gap between germline ends came to 10 bases. Per germline, CDR1 LNHNV and CDR2 YYDKDF (reference sequence). Written as DNA, the CDR3 is TGTGCCACCGACACAGGGATGAACACTGAAGCTTTCTTT. It is translated as CATDTGMNTEAFF.

The rearrangement joins TRBV7-3 to TRBJ2-1, with 9 positions matching TRBD2. The CDR3 consists of 14 residues. With 4 bases clipped from V and 8 bases from J, the junction kept 6 bases outside the gene matches. The V gene's germline CDR1 is SGHTA and CDR2 FQGTGA. CDR3 bases: TGTGCCAGCAGCTACTCTAGCGGGGTCGATGAGCAGTTCTTC. This codes for CASSYSSGVDEQFF.

In this sample, this clonotype turned up a few times. This chain connects TRBV12-3 or TRBV12-4 to TRBJ2-7; D is possibly TRBD1 or TRBD2 (5 bases each). The V and J ends lost 1 base and 7 bases respectively, with 8 bases between them. This CDR3 is 12 amino acids long. The CDR3 loop is CASSLGGTEQYF. The CDR3 coding sequence is TGTGCCAGCAGTTTAGGGGGGACGGAGCAGTACTTC.

This clonotype has a count of ten or more. The rearrangement links TRBV15 to TRBJ2-7, with D possibly being TRBD1 (5 bases). This CDR3 has 14 amino acids. V gave up 1 base and J gave up 4 bases, with 11 bases separating them. Germline V lookup: CDR1 LNHNV, CDR2 YYDKDF (reference sequence). The CDR3 protein is CATSRVAGPYEQYV. Here the CDR3 DNA reads TGTGCCACCAGCAGAGTCGCAGGGCCATACGAGCAGTACGTC.

In this sample, this clonotype turned up many times. V usage is TRBV7-9 and J usage is TRBJ2-7; TRBD2 matches 8 bases. The ends lost 11 bases at V and 6 bases at J; junction bases unmatched: 15. Per the germline V gene, CDR1 is SEHNR and CDR2 is FQNEAQ (reference sequence). The CDR3 runs 14 residues. The CDR3 loop is CAVGAPAGVGEQYF. Here the CDR3 DNA reads TGTGCCGTCGGCGCCCCAGCGGGGGTCGGCGAGCAGTACTTC.

This clonotype was detected many times. This chain uses TRBV9 with TRBJ1-2; tentative D call: TRBD1 (6 bases). Germline V lookup: CDR1 SGDLS, CDR2 YYNGEE. CDR3 size: 15 residues. V lost 3 bases and J 2 bases, leaving 14 bases between the germline ends. The CDR3 reads CASSADTGPNYGYTF. The DNA for the CDR3 is TGTGCCAGCAGCGCCGACACAGGGCCCAACTATGGCTACACCTTC.

This clonotype turned up a few times. V usage is TRBV19 and J usage is TRBJ1-6; 8 nucleotides match TRBD1. CDR3 length: 13 amino acids. Germline V lookup: CDR1 LNHDA, CDR2 SQIVND (reference sequence). J gave up 7 bases and V 9 bases, and 5 bases lay outside the gene matches. CDR3 in amino acids: CASGQGGNSPLHF. The DNA for the CDR3 is TGTGCCAGCGGACAGGGCGGGAATTCACCCCTCCACTTT. Using reference TRBV19 and TRBJ1-6 for the parts outside the CDR3, the full variable domain is DGGITQSPKYLFRKEGQNVTLSCEQNLNHDAMYWYRQDPGQGLRLIYYSQIVNDFQKGDIAEGYSVSREKKESFPLTVTSAQKNPTAFYLCASGQGGNSPLHFGNGTRLTVT.

The genes are TRBV4-1 and TRBJ1-6; 7 positions match TRBD1. With 3 bases clipped from V and 7 bases from J, the junction kept 6 bases outside the gene matches. The CDR3 totals 15 residues. Germline-derived CDR1 and CDR2 are MGHRA and YSYEKL. Here the CDR3 DNA reads TGCGCCAGCAGCCAGACCGGGACAGAGAATTCACCCCTCCACTTT. As protein: CASSQTGTENSPLHF.

This clonotype has just a few counts. V usage is TRBV7-2 and J usage is TRBJ2-3; D perhaps matches TRBD2 (7 bases). There are 17 residues in the CDR3. Trimming stripped 6 bases from V and 2 bases from J, with 21 bases between. Per the germline V gene, CDR1 is SGHTA and CDR2 is FQGNSA. CDR3 sequence: CASRQFLGGASTDTQYF. Written as DNA, the CDR3 is TGTGCCAGCAGACAATTTCTAGGGGGGGCCTCCACAGATACGCAGTATTTT.

DNA for the CDR3: TGTGCCAGCAGCTCCCCGGACGGGTACTATGGCTACACCTTC. Translation gives CASSSPDGYYGYTF. The chain carries TRBV7-9 and TRBJ1-2, with no clear D. Germline values: CDR1 SEHNR, CDR2 FQNEAQ (reference sequence). CDR3 length: 14 amino acids. V shed 4 bases and J shed 3 bases, with 12 bases lying between them.

V and J are TRBV28 and TRBJ2-1, with TRBD2 matching 8 bases. J was trimmed by 8 bases and V by 4 bases; bases with no gene match: 7. The germline CDR1 and CDR2 sequences are MDHEN and SYDVKM. This CDR3 is 14 amino acids long. The CDR3 nucleotides read TGTGCCAGCAGTTCCCGGGGGGGAGCTTATGAGCAGTTCTTC. Translated: CASSSRGGAYEQFF.

The chain uses TRBV14 and TRBJ2-7; TRBD1 or TRBD2 may be the D gene (7 bases each). The germline CDR1 and CDR2 sequences are SGHDN and FVKESK. The CDR3 runs 16 residues. V lost 4 bases and J 3 bases, leaving 19 bases between the germline ends. CDR3 residues: CASSPGGQGGSYEQYF. In DNA, the CDR3 is TGTGCCAGCAGCCCCGGGGGGCAGGGGGGGAGCTACGAGCAGTACTTC.

The chain has TRBV24-1 and TRBJ2-1; no reliable D call. The V gene's germline CDR1 is KGHDR and CDR2 SFDVKD. V lost 2 bases and J lost 6, with 4 bases in between. The CDR3 sequence is 12 residues long. The CDR3 here is CATSDYSNEQFF. The DNA of the CDR3 is TGTGCCACCAGTGATTACTCCAATGAGCAGTTCTTC.

This chain links TRBV20-1 with TRBJ2-1, with D possibly matching TRBD2 (6 bases). V gave up 5 bases and J gave up 0 bases, with 14 bases separating them. Germline loops: CDR1 DFQATT, CDR2 SNEGSKA (reference sequence). CDR3 length equals 15 residues. For the CDR3, the DNA is TGCAGTGCTCTAATACGGGAGATCTCCTACAATGAGCAGTTCTTC. This sequence encodes CSALIREISYNEQFF.

The J gene is TRBJ1-5, the V gene TRBV27, with D hard to call. Germline CDR1 is MNHEY and CDR2 is SMNVEV (reference sequence). Trimming removed 5 bases from V and 0 bases from J, with 11 bases in between. This CDR3 is built from 15 residues. CDR3 residues: CASSPWTDSNQPQHF. The CDR3, as DNA: TGTGCCAGCAGTCCCTGGACGGATAGCAATCAGCCCCAGCATTTT.

Regarding this clonotype: This could be a read error, since a much larger clone is one nucleotide away. The CDR3, as DNA: TGTGCCAGCAGAGTTAGCGGAGAAGATACGCAGTTTTTT. It yields the protein CASRVSGEDTQFF. The chain joins TRBV7-3 to TRBJ2-3; tentatively, D is TRBD2 (6 bases). Germline V gene lookup returns CDR1 SGHTA and CDR2 FQGTGA. The CDR3 has 13 residues.

This clonotype was observed at least ten times. This chain links TRBV5-1 with TRBJ2-1, with D perhaps matching TRBD2 (5 bases). The CDR3 covers 20 residues. Germline CDR1 and CDR2: SGHRS and YFSETQ. The V end was cut by 2 bases, the J end by 5 bases, with 29 bases between. The CDR3, as DNA: TGCGCCAGCAGCTTCGGTTTAGCCCCGGGATCCACATATTTAAACAATGAGCAGTTCTTC. Translation: CASSFGLAPGSTYLNNEQFF.

In its sample, this clonotype was seen a few times. The chain is built from TRBV19 and TRBJ1-2; TRBD1 is a possible D gene (6 bases). The V gene's germline CDR1 is LNHDA and CDR2 SQIVND (reference sequence). The CDR3 has 14 amino acids. The V end was cut by 6 bases, the J end by 8 bases, with 19 bases between. The chain's CDR3 is CASSYREAVRGYTF. DNA for the CDR3: TGTGCCAGTAGCTACAGGGAGGCTGTGCGGGGCTACACCTTC.

This chain connects TRBV2 to TRBJ2-7; 11 bases align to TRBD2. The CDR3 is 17 residues long. Per germline, CDR1 SNHLY and CDR2 FYNNEI. V dropped 3 bases and J dropped 3; count of bases not matched to a gene: 10. CDR3 DNA sequence: TGTGCCAGCAGTGAGGGACTGGGAACTAGCGGGGGCTACGAGCAGTACTTC. Residues: CASSEGLGTSGGYEQYF.

This chain links TRBV7-3 with TRBJ1-5, with TRBD1 matching 7 bases. CDR3 length equals 16 residues. Trimming cost V 2 bases and J 1 base; bases outside gene matches: 5. Germline assignment: CDR1 SGHTA and CDR2 FQGTGA. The CDR3 coding sequence is TGTGCCAGCAGCTTAGGGACAGCTTCCAGCAATCAGCCCCAGCATTTT. It encodes CASSLGTASSNQPQHF.

This clonotype was seen a few times. V and J are TRBV27 and TRBJ2-5, with D perhaps matching TRBD1 or TRBD2 (6 bases each). V shed 8 bases and J shed 5 bases, with 21 bases lying between them. Germline V gene lookup returns CDR1 MNHEY and CDR2 SMNVEV (reference sequence). The CDR3 sequence is 15 residues long. The CDR3 region has the DNA TGTGCCAGCCAACCAGAGGGGGGCTCGAGCGAGACCCAGTACTTC. Residues: CASQPEGGSSETQYF.